This T cell receptor beta chain was identified during a study of Tregs in tolerant kidney transplant recipients. This table comes from immunoSEQ multiplex PCR, and its TCRdb copy is limited to in-frame clones, with some not included. This table holds about 64,000 clones, roughly 98% found once. The sequence came from a human donor who received a combined kidney and bone marrow transplant. The sequences come from Tregs from blood, collected before the transplant.

The CDR3 DNA reads as TGTGCCAGTAGTATAAAACGGACTAGCGGGGGGTCTTACGAGCAGTACTTC. Its protein is CASSIKRTSGGSYEQYF. The chain employs TRBV19 and TRBJ2-7; 14 bases match TRBD2. Germline loops: CDR1 LNHDA, CDR2 SQIVND (reference sequence). J lost 4 bases, V lost 2 bases, and 7 bases had no gene match. The CDR3 extends over 17 amino acids.